This is a list of T cell receptor beta chains from one sample in a study of shared T cell receptors in the human thymus. The repertoire was sequenced with immunoSEQ multiplex PCR; TCRdb's copy has only in-frame clones and lacks some. Here the sample spans 500,000 to 850,000 clones, 80% to 90% being singletons. The data were also submitted as part of a second study, on human thymus T cells.

The sample comprised thymocytes. These receptors were collected from a boy younger than two with a congenital heart defect. Both conserved end residues are part of each CDR3. D genes are given only for firm matches. Clone size is not always given. Where it is, it says once, few, many or a class for expanded clones.

clone_size	v_call	d_call	j_call	cdr3_aa	cdr3_nt
few	TRBV19	-	TRBJ1-6	CASSKGLNSPLHF	TGTGCCAGTAGTAAAGGACTCAATTCACCCCTCCACTTT
-	TRBV4-1	TRBD1	TRBJ1-4	CASSQVRGPNEKLFF	TGCGCCAGCAGCCAAGTCAGGGGGCCTAATGAAAAACTGTTTTTT
-	TRBV6-4	TRBD1	TRBJ1-1	CASSPTGRNTEAFF	TGTGCCAGCAGTCCGACAGGGAGGAACACTGAAGCTTTCTTT
once	TRBV6-1	TRBD2	TRBJ2-7	CASEYGLAGAYEQYF	TGTGCCAGCGAATACGGACTAGCGGGAGCGTACGAGCAGTACTTC
-	TRBV2	TRBD2	TRBJ2-1	CASSEESYGREFF	TGTGCCAGCAGTGAAGAGTCTTACGGGAGGGAGTTCTTC
-	TRBV20-1	TRBD2	TRBJ2-5	CSGGGGETQYF	TGCAGTGGCGGGGGGGGAGAGACCCAGTACTTC
-	TRBV7-8	TRBD2	TRBJ2-7	CASSSGLSGAFYEQYF	TGTGCCAGCAGCTCCGGACTAAGCGGGGCTTTTTACGAGCAGTACTTC
-	TRBV4-1	TRBD1	TRBJ1-1	CASSLRTGETEAFF	TGCGCCAGCAGCCTCAGGACAGGGGAGACTGAAGCTTTCTTT
-	TRBV4-3	-	TRBJ2-7	CASSQDRSTLQQYF	TGCGCCAGCAGCCAAGATAGGAGCACTTTACAGCAGTACTTC
few	TRBV27	-	TRBJ1-3	CASSFSSSGNTIYF	TGTGCCAGCAGTTTTTCCAGCTCTGGAAACACCATATATTTT
-	TRBV15	-	TRBJ1-1	CATSRLATTGTEAFF	TGTGCCACCAGCAGACTCGCTACTACAGGGACTGAAGCTTTCTTT
-	TRBV27	-	TRBJ2-3	CASSFWRRAGTDTQYF	TGTGCCAGCAGTTTTTGGCGGCGAGCGGGCACAGATACGCAGTATTTT
once	TRBV5-6	TRBD2	TRBJ2-7	CASSFAPLAGFSYEQYF	TGTGCCAGCAGCTTCGCCCCCCTAGCGGGGTTCTCCTACGAGCAGTACTTC
-	TRBV18	TRBD1	TRBJ1-3	CASSDRDSSGNTIYF	TGTGCCAGCTCGGACCGGGACAGCTCTGGAAACACCATATATTTT
few	TRBV28	-	TRBJ1-2	CASSFAGYYGYTF	TGTGCCAGCAGTTTCGCAGGATACTATGGCTACACCTTC
-	TRBV29-1	TRBD1	TRBJ2-1	CSVALGRGLFNEQFF	TGCAGCGTTGCGTTGGGCAGGGGGCTTTTCAATGAGCAGTTCTTC
once	TRBV5-1	-	TRBJ2-7	CASSSDSDLHYEQYF	TGCGCCAGCAGCTCGGACAGCGACCTCCACTACGAGCAGTACTTC
-	TRBV9	TRBD2	TRBJ2-3	CASSAEGREICTDTQYF	TGTGCCAGCAGTGCTGAGGGGCGGGAGATTTGCACAGATACGCAGTATTTT
-	TRBV7-9	-	TRBJ2-5	CASSSTVQGKETQYF	TGTGCCAGCAGCTCTACGGTACAGGGCAAAGAGACCCAGTACTTC
once	TRBV28	-	TRBJ2-7	CATSGLIYEQYF	TGTGCCACCTCAGGGTTAATCTACGAGCAGTACTTC
-	TRBV10-1	-	TRBJ2-1	CASSEIYCGRLNEQFF	TGCGCCAGCAGTGAGATTTATTGTGGCAGGTTGAATGAGCAGTTCTTC
-	TRBV29-1	-	TRBJ1-1	CSVDSLMNTEAFF	TGCAGCGTTGACAGTTTGATGAACACTGAAGCTTTCTTT
-	TRBV6-6	-	TRBJ2-4	CASSHRRGNIQYF	TGTGCCAGCAGCCACCGGCGGGGAAACATTCAGTACTTC
-	TRBV7-2	TRBD2	TRBJ2-3	CASSARLAGPDTQYF	TGTGCCAGCAGCGCCCGACTAGCGGGACCAGATACGCAGTATTTT
-	TRBV11-2	TRBD2	TRBJ2-7	CASSEGLAGWYEQYF	TGTGCCAGCAGCGAGGGACTAGCGGGATGGTACGAGCAGTACTTC
-	TRBV5-1	-	TRBJ1-1	CASSPVQPGTEAFF	TGCGCCAGCAGCCCCGTCCAACCGGGGACTGAAGCTTTCTTT
-	TRBV28	-	TRBJ1-4	CASSIQQGFTNEKLFF	TGTGCCAGCAGTATTCAACAGGGATTCACTAATGAAAAACTGTTTTTT
-	TRBV27	TRBD1	TRBJ2-2	CASRLRDRGLNTGELFF	TGTGCCAGCAGACTCCGGGACAGGGGATTGAACACCGGGGAGCTGTTTTTT
-	TRBV14	-	TRBJ1-1	CASSQASLRVWTEAFF	TGTGCCAGCAGCCAAGCCTCCCTGCGGGTGTGGACTGAAGCTTTCTTT
-	TRBV7-8	-	TRBJ2-7	CASSLAGEAYEQYF	TGTGCCAGCAGCTTAGCAGGGGAGGCCTACGAGCAGTACTTC
-	TRBV19	TRBD1	TRBJ1-6	CASSIDPDFGTEISPLHF	TGTGCCAGTAGTATAGATCCGGACTTTGGGACAGAAATTTCACCCCTCCACTTT
-	TRBV6-6	-	TRBJ2-7	CASSVRESTYEQYF	TGTGCCAGCAGTGTCCGGGAGAGCACTTACGAGCAGTACTTC
-	TRBV5-6	TRBD2	TRBJ2-1	CASSLEDGTNFYNEQFF	TGTGCCAGCAGCTTGGAGGACGGGACTAACTTTTACAATGAGCAGTTCTTC
-	TRBV28	-	TRBJ1-2	CASSQGGYGYTF	TGTGCCAGCAGTCAGGGAGGCTATGGCTACACCTTC
-	TRBV27	TRBD2	TRBJ2-4	CASSRSSGVSKNIQYF	TGTGCCAGCAGTAGGTCTAGCGGGGTGTCCAAAAACATTCAGTACTTC
-	TRBV11-2	-	TRBJ2-1	CASSFIWRAYNEQFF	TGTGCCAGCAGCTTTATTTGGAGGGCCTACAATGAGCAGTTCTTC
few	TRBV19	TRBD1	TRBJ1-5	CASMDRATNQPQHF	TGTGCCAGTATGGACAGGGCTACCAATCAGCCCCAGCATTTT
-	TRBV5-6	-	TRBJ1-2	CASSLSVVFNYGYTF	TGTGCCAGCAGCTTGTCAGTGGTTTTCAACTATGGCTACACCTTC
-	TRBV5-1	-	TRBJ2-2	CASSYLIRSGTNTGELFF	TGCGCCAGCAGCTACCTAATCCGGTCAGGGACAAACACCGGGGAGCTGTTTTTT
-	TRBV5-1	TRBD2	TRBJ2-1	CASSFAGDLYNEQFF	TGCGCCAGCAGCTTTGCGGGGGACCTCTACAATGAGCAGTTCTTC
-	TRBV5-8	TRBD2	TRBJ2-7	CASTPYNLLFSGGKPGEQYF	TGTGCCAGCACACCGTACAACCTTCTCTTTAGCGGGGGAAAGCCGGGCGAGCAGTACTTC
-	TRBV19	TRBD1	TRBJ1-6	CATRTGGFPSPLHF	TGTGCCACCCGGACAGGGGGCTTTCCTTCACCCCTCCACTTT
-	TRBV13	TRBD2	TRBJ2-5	CASSSGLAEGDQETQYF	TGTGCCAGCAGCTCCGGACTAGCCGAGGGAGACCAAGAGACCCAGTACTTC
-	TRBV7-6	TRBD1	TRBJ1-2	CASSLAHGQAYGYTF	TGTGCCAGCAGCTTAGCCCATGGACAGGCCTATGGCTACACCTTC
-	TRBV11-2	-	TRBJ2-4	CASSLDRRGQGQKNIQYF	TGTGCCAGCAGCTTAGACCGCAGGGGACAAGGCCAAAAAAACATTCAGTACTTC
once	TRBV7-4	-	TRBJ2-2	CASSPTGRELFF	TGTGCCAGCAGCCCAACAGGGAGGGAGCTGTTTTTT
-	TRBV6-5	-	TRBJ1-1	CASRGYTDRNTEAFF	TGTGCCAGCAGGGGCTATACGGACAGGAACACTGAAGCTTTCTTT
-	TRBV4-3	-	TRBJ1-2	CASSQIQDNYGYTF	TGCGCCAGCAGTCAGATACAGGATAACTATGGCTACACCTTC
few	TRBV4-3	TRBD2	TRBJ2-7	CASSQDMVAGGKTYEQYF	TGCGCCAGCAGCCAAGATATGGTAGCGGGAGGGAAGACCTACGAGCAGTACTTC
-	TRBV30	TRBD2	TRBJ2-1	CAWSRTSGRWRNEQFF	TGTGCCTGGAGCCGGACTAGCGGGAGATGGCGGAATGAGCAGTTCTTC
once	TRBV6-5	-	TRBJ2-1	CASRLARAHNEQFF	TGTGCCAGCAGATTAGCGAGGGCGCACAATGAGCAGTTCTTC
-	TRBV4-2	TRBD2	TRBJ2-7	CASSQDGGGRAREQYF	TGTGCCAGCAGCCAAGATGGGGGCGGGAGGGCGAGGGAGCAGTACTTC
-	TRBV4-1	-	TRBJ1-1	CASSQVSRGVTEAFF	TGCGCCAGCAGCCAAGTTTCCAGGGGAGTGACTGAAGCTTTCTTT
-	TRBV20-1	-	TRBJ1-2	CRLPGYTF	TGCAGACTCCCTGGCTACACCTTC
-	TRBV6-5	TRBD1	TRBJ1-2	CAGLGQGYGYTF	TGTGCCGGGCTGGGACAGGGCTATGGCTACACCTTC
-	TRBV2	-	TRBJ2-7	CASLLGRLFSYEQYF	TGTGCCAGCCTATTAGGCAGGCTGTTTTCCTACGAGCAGTACTTC
-	TRBV28	-	TRBJ1-2	CASSFPGPRSGEGYGYTF	TGTGCCAGCAGTTTCCCCGGGCCTAGATCGGGAGAGGGCTATGGCTACACCTTC
-	TRBV9	TRBD2	TRBJ2-5	CASSVIPFNRLAVIQETQYF	TGTGCCAGCAGCGTAATCCCCTTTAATCGACTAGCGGTAATACAAGAGACCCAGTACTTC
-	TRBV25-1	TRBD2	TRBJ2-1	CASSDWKGLAGGTLFF	TGTGCCAGCAGTGATTGGAAAGGACTAGCGGGAGGCACGCTGTTCTTC
-	TRBV5-1	-	TRBJ1-5	CASSLAGAFNQPQHF	TGCGCCAGCAGCTTGGCAGGGGCCTTCAATCAGCCCCAGCATTTT